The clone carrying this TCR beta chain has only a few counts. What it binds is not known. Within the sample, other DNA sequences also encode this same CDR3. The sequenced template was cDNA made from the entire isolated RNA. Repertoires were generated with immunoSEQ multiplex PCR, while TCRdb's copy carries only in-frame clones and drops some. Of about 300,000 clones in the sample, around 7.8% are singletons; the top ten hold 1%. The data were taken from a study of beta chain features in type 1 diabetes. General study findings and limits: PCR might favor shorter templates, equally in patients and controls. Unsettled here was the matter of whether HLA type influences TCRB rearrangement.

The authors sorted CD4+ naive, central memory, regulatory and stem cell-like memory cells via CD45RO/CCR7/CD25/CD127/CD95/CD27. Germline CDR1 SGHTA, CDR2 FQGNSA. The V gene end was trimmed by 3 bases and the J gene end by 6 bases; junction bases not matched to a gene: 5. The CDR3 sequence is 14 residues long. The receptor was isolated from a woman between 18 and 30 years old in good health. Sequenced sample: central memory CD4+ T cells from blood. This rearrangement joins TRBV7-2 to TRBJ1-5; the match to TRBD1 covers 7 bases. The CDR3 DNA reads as TGTGCCAGCAGCTTGAGACAGGGAGGTCAGCCCCAGCATTTT. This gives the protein CASSLRQGGQPQHF.